This TCR beta chain was sequenced for a study of blood T cell repertoires in COVID-19. The method was immunoSEQ multiplex PCR; TCRdb's version includes in-frame clones alone and lacks a portion of them. The sample consists of approximately 79,000 clones, 85% to 90% of them appearing once. Trimming left V 4 bases short and J 8 bases short, with 17 bases between. The CDR3 contains 14 residues. Germline V CDR1 and CDR2: LGHDT, YNNKEL (reference sequence). The TCR was taken from a man between 60 and 70 years old with acute or convalescent COVID-19. The V and J genes are TRBV3-1 (or the pseudogene TRBV3-2) and TRBJ1-2; D remains unclear. Specimen: peripheral blood. For the CDR3, the DNA is TGTGCCAGCAGCCCTCCGACACAACTCGGAGGCTACACCTTC. This gives the protein CASSPPTQLGGYTF.